This T cell receptor beta chain was captured in a study of identifying expanded T cells in peripheral blood. On this clone itself: Relative to the germline gene, one junction end is altered; a read error may explain this.

Some clones are missing from TCRdb's copy, which holds only in-frame ones; the method was immunoSEQ multiplex PCR. The profile shows about 94,000 clones, nearly 90% of them singletons. The CDR3 contains 11 residues. CDR1 and CDR2 from the germline V gene are SNHLY and FYNNEI. Material for sequencing was blood. The rearrangement joins TRBV2 to TRBJ2-3; D is possibly TRBD2 (5 bases). This clonotype was sampled from a person aged 18 to 70 in good health. The CDR3 loop reads CASSDTAVWSF. The CDR3 DNA sequence: TGTGCCAGCAGTGATACAGCGGTATGGTCTTTT.